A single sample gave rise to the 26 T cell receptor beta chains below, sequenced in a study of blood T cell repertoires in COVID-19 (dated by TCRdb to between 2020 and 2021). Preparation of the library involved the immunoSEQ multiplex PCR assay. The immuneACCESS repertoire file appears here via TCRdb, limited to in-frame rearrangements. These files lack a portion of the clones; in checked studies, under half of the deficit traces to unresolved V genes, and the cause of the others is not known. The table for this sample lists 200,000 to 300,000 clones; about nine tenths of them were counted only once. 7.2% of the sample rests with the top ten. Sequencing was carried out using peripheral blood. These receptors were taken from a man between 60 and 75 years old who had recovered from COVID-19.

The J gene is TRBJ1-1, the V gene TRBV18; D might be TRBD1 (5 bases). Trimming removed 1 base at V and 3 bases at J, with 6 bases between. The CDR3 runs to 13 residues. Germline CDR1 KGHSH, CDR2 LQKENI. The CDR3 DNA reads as TGTGCCAGCTCACCACAGGGGTACACTGAAGCTTTCTTT. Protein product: CASSPQGYTEAFF.

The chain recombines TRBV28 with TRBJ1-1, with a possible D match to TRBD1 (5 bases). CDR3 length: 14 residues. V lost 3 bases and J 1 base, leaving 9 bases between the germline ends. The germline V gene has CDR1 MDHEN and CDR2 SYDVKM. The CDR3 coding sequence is TGTGCCAGCAGTTTGCACAGGAGGAACACTGAAGCTTTCTTT. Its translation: CASSLHRRNTEAFF.

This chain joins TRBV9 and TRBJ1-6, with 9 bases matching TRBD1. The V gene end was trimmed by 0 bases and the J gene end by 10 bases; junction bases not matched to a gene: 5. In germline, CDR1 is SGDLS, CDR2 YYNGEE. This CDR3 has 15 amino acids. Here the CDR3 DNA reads TGTGCCAGCAGCGTAGCGGGACAGGGTAGGTCACCCCTCCACTTT. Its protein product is CASSVAGQGRSPLHF.

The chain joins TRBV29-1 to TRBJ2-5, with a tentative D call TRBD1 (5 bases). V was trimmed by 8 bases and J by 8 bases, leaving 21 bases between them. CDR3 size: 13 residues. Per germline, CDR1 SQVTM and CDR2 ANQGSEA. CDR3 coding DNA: TGCAGCTCTGCGAAGGGGCTGGCTGAAACCCAGTACTTC. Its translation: CSSAKGLAETQYF.

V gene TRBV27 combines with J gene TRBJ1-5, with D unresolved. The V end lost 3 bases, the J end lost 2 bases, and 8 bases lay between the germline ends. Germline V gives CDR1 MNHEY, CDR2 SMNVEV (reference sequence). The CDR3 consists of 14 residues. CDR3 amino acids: CASSLVGGNQPQHF. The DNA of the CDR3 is TGTGCCAGCAGTTTGGTCGGGGGCAATCAGCCCCAGCATTTT.

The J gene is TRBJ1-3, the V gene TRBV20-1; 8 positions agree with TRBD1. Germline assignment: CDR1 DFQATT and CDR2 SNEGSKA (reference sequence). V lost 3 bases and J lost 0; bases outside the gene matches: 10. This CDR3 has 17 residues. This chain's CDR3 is CSASGQGPSISGNTIYF. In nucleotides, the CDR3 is TGCAGTGCTAGTGGACAGGGCCCGTCCATCTCTGGAAACACCATATATTTT.

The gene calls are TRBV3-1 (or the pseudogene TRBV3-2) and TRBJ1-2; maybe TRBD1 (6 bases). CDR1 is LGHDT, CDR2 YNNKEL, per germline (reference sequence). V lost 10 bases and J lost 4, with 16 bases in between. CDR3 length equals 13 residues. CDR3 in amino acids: CATGLQGFYGYTF. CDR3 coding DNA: TGTGCCACCGGTCTACAGGGATTCTATGGCTACACCTTC.

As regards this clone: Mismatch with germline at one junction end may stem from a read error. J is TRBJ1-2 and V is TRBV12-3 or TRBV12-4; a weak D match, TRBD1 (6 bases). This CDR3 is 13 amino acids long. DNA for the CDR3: TGTGCCAGCAGCCCAGGGGCCTCACCAGGACTTCGCTTC. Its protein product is CASSPGASPGLRF.

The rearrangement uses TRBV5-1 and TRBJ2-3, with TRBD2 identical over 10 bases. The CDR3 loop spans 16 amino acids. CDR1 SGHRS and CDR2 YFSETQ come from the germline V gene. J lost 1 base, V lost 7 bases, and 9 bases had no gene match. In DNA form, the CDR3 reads TGCGCCAGCTCCCTAGCGGGGGAAGGACGCACAGATACGCAGTATTTT. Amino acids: CASSLAGEGRTDTQYF.

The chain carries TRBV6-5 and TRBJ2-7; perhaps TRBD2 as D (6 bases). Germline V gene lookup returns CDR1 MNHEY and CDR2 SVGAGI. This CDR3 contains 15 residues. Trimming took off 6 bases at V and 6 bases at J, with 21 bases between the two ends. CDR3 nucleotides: TGTGCCAGCAGACTTACCAGAGGAGGGTCAAGCGAGCAGTACTTC. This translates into CASRLTRGGSSEQYF.

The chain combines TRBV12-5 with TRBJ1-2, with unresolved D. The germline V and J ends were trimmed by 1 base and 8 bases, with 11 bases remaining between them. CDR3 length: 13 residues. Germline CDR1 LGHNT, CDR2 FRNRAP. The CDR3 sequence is CASGLASRGGYTF. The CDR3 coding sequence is TGTGCTAGTGGTTTGGCGTCCCGAGGGGGCTACACCTTC.

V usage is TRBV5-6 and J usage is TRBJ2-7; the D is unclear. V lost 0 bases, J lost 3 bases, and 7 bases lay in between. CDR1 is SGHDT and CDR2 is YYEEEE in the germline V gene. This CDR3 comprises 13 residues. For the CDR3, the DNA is TGTGCCAGCAGCTTGGTTGGTAGCTACGAGCAGTACGTC. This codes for CASSLVGSYEQYV.

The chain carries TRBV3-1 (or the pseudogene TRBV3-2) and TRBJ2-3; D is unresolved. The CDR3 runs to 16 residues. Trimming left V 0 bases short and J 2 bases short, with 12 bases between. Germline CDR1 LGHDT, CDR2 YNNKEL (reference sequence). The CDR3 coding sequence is TGTGCCAGCAGCCAAGATCTACACAGCCTCACAGATACGCAGTATTTT. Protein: CASSQDLHSLTDTQYF.

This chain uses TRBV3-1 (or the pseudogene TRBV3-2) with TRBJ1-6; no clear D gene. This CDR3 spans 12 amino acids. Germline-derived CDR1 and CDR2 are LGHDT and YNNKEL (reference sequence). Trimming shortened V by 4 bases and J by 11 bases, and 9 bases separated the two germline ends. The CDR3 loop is CASSLANPPLHF. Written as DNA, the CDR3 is TGTGCCAGCAGCCTAGCTAACCCACCCCTCCACTTT.

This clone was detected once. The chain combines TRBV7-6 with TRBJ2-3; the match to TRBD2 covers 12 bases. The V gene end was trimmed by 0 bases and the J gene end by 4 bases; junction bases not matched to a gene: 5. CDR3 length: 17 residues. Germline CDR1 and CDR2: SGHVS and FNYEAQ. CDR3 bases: TGTGCCAGCAGCTTAGCGAGGACTAGCGGGGACCCAGATACGCAGTATTTT. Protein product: CASSLARTSGDPDTQYF.

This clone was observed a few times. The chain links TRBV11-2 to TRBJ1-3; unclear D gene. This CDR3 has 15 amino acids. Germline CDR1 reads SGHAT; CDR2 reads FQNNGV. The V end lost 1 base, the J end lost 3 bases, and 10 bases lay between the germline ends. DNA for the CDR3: TGTGCCAGCAGCTTAGTTCAACATTATGGAAACACCATATATTTT. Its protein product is CASSLVQHYGNTIYF.

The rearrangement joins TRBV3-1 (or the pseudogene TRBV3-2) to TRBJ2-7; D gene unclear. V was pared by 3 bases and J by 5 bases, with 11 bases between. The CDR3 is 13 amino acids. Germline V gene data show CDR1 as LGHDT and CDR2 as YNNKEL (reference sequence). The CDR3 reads CASSHFQAHEQYF. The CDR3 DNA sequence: TGTGCCAGCAGCCATTTCCAGGCCCACGAGCAGTACTTC.

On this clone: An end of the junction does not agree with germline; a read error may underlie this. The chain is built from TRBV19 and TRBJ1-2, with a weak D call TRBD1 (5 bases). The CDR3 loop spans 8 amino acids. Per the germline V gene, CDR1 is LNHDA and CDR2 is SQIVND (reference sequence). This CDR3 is CATNRGYF. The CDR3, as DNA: TGTGCCACTAATCGGGGGTACTTC.

For the CDR3, the DNA is TGCGCCAGCAGCCCAGGGACAGGGTACGGCGGCTACACCTTC. Its translation is CASSPGTGYGGYTF. The chain couples TRBV5-1 to TRBJ1-2; TRBD1 matches 9 bases. The germline V gene has CDR1 SGHRS and CDR2 YFSETQ. The CDR3 extends over 14 amino acids. With 4 bases clipped from V and 8 bases from J, the junction kept 9 bases outside the gene matches.

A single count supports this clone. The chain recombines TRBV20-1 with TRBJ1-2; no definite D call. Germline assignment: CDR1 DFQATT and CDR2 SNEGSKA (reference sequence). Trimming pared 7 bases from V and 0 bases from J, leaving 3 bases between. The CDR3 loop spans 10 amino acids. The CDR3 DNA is TGCAGTGGAGCTAACTATGGCTACACCTTC. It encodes CSGANYGYTF.

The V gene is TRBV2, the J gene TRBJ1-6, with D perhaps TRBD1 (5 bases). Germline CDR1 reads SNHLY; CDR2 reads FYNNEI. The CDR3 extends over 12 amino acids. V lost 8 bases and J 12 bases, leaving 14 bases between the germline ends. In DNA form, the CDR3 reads TGTGCCAGCCTATTTATCGGACAACCCCTCCACTTT. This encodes CASLFIGQPLHF.

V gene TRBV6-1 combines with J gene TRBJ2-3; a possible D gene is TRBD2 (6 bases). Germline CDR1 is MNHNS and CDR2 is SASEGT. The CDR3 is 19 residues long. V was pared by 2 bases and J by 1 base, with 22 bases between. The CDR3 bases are TGTGCCAGCAGTGAAAAGAGTTTGGGGGGATGGTTAGGCACAGATACGCAGTATTTT. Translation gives CASSEKSLGGWLGTDTQYF.

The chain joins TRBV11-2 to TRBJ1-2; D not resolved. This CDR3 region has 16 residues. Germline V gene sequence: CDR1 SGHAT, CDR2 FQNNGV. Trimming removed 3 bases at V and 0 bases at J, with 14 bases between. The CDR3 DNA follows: TGTGCCAGCAGCTTCGCTCCTCGGGGTTCTAACTATGGCTACACCTTC. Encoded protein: CASSFAPRGSNYGYTF. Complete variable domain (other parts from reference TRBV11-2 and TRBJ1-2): EAGVAQSPRYKIIEKRQSVAFWCNPISGHATLYWYQQILGQGPKLLIQFQNNGVVDDSQLPKDRFSAERLKGVDSTLKIQPAKLEDSAVYLCASSFAPRGSNYGYTFGSGTRLTVV.

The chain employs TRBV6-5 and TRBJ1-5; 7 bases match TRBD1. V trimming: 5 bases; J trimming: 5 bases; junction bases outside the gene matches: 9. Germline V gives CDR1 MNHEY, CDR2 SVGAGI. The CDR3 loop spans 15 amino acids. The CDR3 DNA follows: TGTGCCAGCAGTAACACACAGGGGCCCCATCAGCCCCAGCATTTT. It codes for CASSNTQGPHQPQHF.

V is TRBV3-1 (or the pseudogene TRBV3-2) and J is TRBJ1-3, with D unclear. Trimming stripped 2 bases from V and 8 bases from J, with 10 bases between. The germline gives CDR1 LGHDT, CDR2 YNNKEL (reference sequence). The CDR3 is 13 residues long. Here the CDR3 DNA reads TGTGCCAGCAGCCAATTGACGGGGTACACCATATATTTT. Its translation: CASSQLTGYTIYF.

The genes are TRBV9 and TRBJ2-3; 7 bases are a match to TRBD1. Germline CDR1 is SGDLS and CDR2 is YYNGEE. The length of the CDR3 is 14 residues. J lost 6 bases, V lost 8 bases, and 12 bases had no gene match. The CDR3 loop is CASTTLGGADTQYF. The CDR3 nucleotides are TGTGCCAGTACAACGTTAGGGGGCGCGGATACGCAGTATTTT.